A single sample is the source of the 5 T cell receptor beta chains below, sequenced in a study of blood T cell repertoires in COVID-19. The table came from immunoSEQ multiplex PCR; TCRdb's copy has only in-frame clones and leaves some out. The table has 200,000 to 300,000 clones, around 88% seen once. Source material: PBMCs or T cells enriched from blood (not recorded which). Receptors were obtained from a woman aged 35 to 49 with acute COVID-19.

Turning to this clone: The same CDR3 can be traced to other DNA sequences in this sample. The chain recombines TRBV5-1 with TRBJ1-3, with TRBD1 matching 7 bases. This CDR3 is built from 13 residues. J lost 4 bases, V lost 4 bases, and 2 bases had no gene match. Germline assignment: CDR1 SGHRS and CDR2 YFSETQ. This CDR3 reads CASSRDSGNTIYF. As DNA, the CDR3 is TGCGCCAGCAGCCGGGACAGCGGAAACACCATATATTTT.

This clone has more than one count but fewer than ten. The chain carries TRBV7-9 and TRBJ1-4; D might be TRBD1 (5 bases). CDR3 size: 14 residues. The V gene lost 2 bases and the J gene lost 6 bases, with 10 bases spanning the gap. Germline CDR1 is SEHNR and CDR2 is FQNEAQ (reference sequence). The CDR3 region is CASSLIRVDEKLFF. The DNA of the CDR3 is TGTGCCAGCAGCTTAATCAGGGTGGATGAAAAACTGTTTTTT.

V is TRBV7-6 and J is TRBJ2-3; a possible D gene is TRBD2 (5 bases). Germline V CDR1 and CDR2: SGHVS, FNYEAQ. This CDR3 contains 14 residues. V lost 4 bases, J lost 4 bases, and 12 bases lay in between. CDR3 protein: CASSSWVRADTQYF. Written as DNA, the CDR3 is TGTGCCAGCAGCTCTTGGGTGCGGGCAGATACGCAGTATTTT.

V gene TRBV20-1 combines with J gene TRBJ2-3; 12 nucleotides align to TRBD2. This CDR3 has 16 residues. In germline, CDR1 is DFQATT, CDR2 SNEGSKA (reference sequence). With 3 bases clipped from V and 0 bases from J, the junction kept 4 bases outside the gene matches. CDR3 protein: CSASELAGGSTDTQYF. CDR3 bases: TGCAGTGCTAGTGAACTAGCGGGGGGTAGCACAGATACGCAGTATTTT.

The rearrangement links TRBV3-1 (or the pseudogene TRBV3-2) to TRBJ1-1; perhaps TRBD1 as D (6 bases). The germline gives CDR1 LGHDT, CDR2 YNNKEL (reference sequence). V was cut by 7 bases and J by 1 base, with 16 bases left in between. The CDR3 extends over 15 amino acids. In DNA, the CDR3 is TGTGCCAGCACCCTTTCTGTAGGGGGGAACACTGAAGCTTTCTTT. This sequence encodes CASTLSVGGNTEAFF.